This T cell receptor (beta chain) was profiled in a study of human T cells and chemical hapten exposure (dated by TCRdb to the early 2020s). At the level of the whole study: For sensitization, 2% DPC in acetone was applied to a 2 cm by 2 cm area of upper inner arm skin. Libraries were pooled for sequencing, and variation in per-sample TCR yields was attributed mainly to small differences in library volumes within the pool. The study tracked peripheral blood TCR repertoire changes in vivo during primary and secondary sensitization to the hapten diphenylcyclopropenone (DPC) in alopecia patients. The patient cohort, mostly female, included alopecia areata with under or over 50% scalp involvement, alopecia totalis and alopecia universalis. Blood for TCR sequencing was provided by twenty-nine alopecia patients at one to four time points (pre-sensitization, 2, 6 and 24 weeks). Patch tests used Finn chambers with 0.01% DPC on the upper back, scored after 6 days by International Contact Dermatitis Research Group standards. From each blood RNA sample, both TCR alpha and TCR beta chains were sequenced. Throughout the approximately 23-week study period, patients were also given weekly therapeutic DPC doses on the scalp. Patient blood was sampled pre-sensitization (week 0) and at 2, 6 and about 24 weeks after DPC sensitization. Findings and caveats that apply to the study as a whole: All patients had alopecia, a presumed autoimmune disease, so their immune response might differ from that of healthy individuals. Significantly more large CDR3 similarity clusters were formed by expanded TCRs than by pre-sensitization or healthy control sets, consistent with antigen-driven responses. After repeated subsampling, changes were observed in the strength of the expansion versus patch-test correlation and in the threshold at which the correlation became significant. No change with DPC sensitization was found in the number of TCRs above 1 in 1000 frequency, and no evidence of global repertoire structure alterations was found. The number of PT1 expanded TCRs positively correlated with patch test score, significant at thresholds 8, 16 and 32 but not 4.

Receptor amplification or capture employed RACE. Sequencing took place on a NextSeq 500. During library preparation, unique molecular identifiers were attached to individual cDNA molecules so that TCRs could be counted quantitatively and reproducibly. As for the authors' bioinformatics: The median number of TCRs per sample was approximately 98,000, ranging from roughly 20,000 to 690,600. The Decombinator software suite was used to annotate V, J and CDR3 in the TCR reads. To make PS versus PT1 abundance plots, every sample was subsampled to the same number of TCRs (28,000). Expanded TCRs were defined as absent before sensitization and observed at least eight times at the 2-week time point. The public reads were reanalyzed by TCRdb: fastp trimming at Q25, MiXCR alignment, in-frame beta chains only. Every entry covers one CDR3 protein and lists the most common genes and DNA from its rows. TCRdb's processing, not the authors', yielded these V and J calls. This sample lists approximately 34,000 distinct CDR3 sequences; around 6.4% were detected once. The ten largest account for about a tenth of the sample.

CDR1 and CDR2 (DFQATT, SNEGSKA) derive from the germline V gene (reference sequence). Including the terminal cysteine and phenylalanine, the CDR3 comprises 14 residues. Of the read, only the CDR3 DNA is kept; its 42 bases are in frame from base 1. Trimming costs V 1 base and J 0 bases, and their ends lie 7 bases apart. In this sample, this clonotype turned up many times. The antigen it binds to is not known. Base-call qualities are not available, and no considerably larger clone is one nucleotide away. The sample's time point label, in plain terms: patch test 1, 2 weeks after DPC sensitization. The treatment or condition label for this specimen denotes: therapeutic diphenylcyclopropenone sensitization with weekly scalp DPC. Total RNA was isolated from unfractionated whole blood collected in Tempus Blood RNA tubes. At every patch-test visit, the blood draw took place before the patch test was put on. Patients were eligible if aged 18 to 70, diagnosed with alopecia and judged suitable for DPC therapy, and pregnant patients were excluded.

The receptor was derived from a woman in her thirties with alopecia areata. Some clones in this sample may be carry-over from other donors' samples. The sequencing used whole blood, collected in connection with sensitization to the hapten diphenylcyclopropenone (DPC). This chain is built from TRBV20-1 and TRBJ1-3; no confident D gene assignment can be made. The CDR3 has the sequence CSARGASSGNTIYF. The DNA is as follows: TGCAGTGCTAGAGGGGCTAGCTCTGGAAACACCATATATTTT.